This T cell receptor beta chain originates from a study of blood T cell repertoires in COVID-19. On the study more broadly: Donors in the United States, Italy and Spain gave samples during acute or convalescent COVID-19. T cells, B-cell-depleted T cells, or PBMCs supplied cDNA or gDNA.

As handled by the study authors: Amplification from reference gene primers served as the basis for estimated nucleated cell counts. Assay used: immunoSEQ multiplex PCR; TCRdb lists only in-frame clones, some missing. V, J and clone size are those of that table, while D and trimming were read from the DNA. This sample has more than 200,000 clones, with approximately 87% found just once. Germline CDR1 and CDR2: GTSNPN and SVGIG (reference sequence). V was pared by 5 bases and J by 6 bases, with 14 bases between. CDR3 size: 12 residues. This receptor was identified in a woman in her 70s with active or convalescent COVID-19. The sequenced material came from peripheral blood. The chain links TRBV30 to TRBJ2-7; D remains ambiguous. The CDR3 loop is CAWSTVVGEQYF. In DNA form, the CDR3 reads TGTGCCTGGTCTACCGTAGTTGGCGAGCAGTACTTC.